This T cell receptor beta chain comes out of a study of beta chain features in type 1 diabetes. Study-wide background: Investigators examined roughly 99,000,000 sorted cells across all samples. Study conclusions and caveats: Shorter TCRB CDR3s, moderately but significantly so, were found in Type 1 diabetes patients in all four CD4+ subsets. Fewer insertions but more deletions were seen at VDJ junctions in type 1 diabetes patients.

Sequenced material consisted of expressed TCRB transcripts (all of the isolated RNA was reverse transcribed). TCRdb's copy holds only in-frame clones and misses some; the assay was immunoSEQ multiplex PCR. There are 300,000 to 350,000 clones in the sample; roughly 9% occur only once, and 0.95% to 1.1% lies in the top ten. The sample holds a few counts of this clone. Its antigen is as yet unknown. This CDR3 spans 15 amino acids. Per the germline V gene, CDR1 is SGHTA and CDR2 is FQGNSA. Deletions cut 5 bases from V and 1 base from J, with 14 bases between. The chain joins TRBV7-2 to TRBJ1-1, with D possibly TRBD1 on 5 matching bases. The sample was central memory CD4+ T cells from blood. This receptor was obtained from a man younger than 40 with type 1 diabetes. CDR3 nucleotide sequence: TGTGCCAGCAGCCCCGGGGGTGGTGGGAACACTGAAGCTTTCTTT. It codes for CASSPGGGGNTEAFF.